This TCR beta chain was recovered during a study of CD8 T cells in Susac syndrome. Across the whole study: Eight or nine of the sequenced Susac syndrome patients were in remission, and more than 5 had active disease. Susac syndrome patients were untreated, on corticosteroids with some adding intravenous immunoglobulin, or on intravenous immunoglobulin only.

An amount of RNA that ranged from 0.5 to 1 ug was reverse transcribed with random hexamers. TCRdb re-called the immunoSEQ multiplex PCR reads with MiXCR, one entry per CDR3 protein. The profile covers nearly 110,000 distinct CDR3 sequences, with around 94% appearing a single time and 0.4% to 0.5% taken by the ten largest. Under recently defined diagnostic criteria, the patients with Susac syndrome qualified as having definite or probable disease. Concerning this clonotype: The antigen remains undetermined.

The CDR3 is 14 residues long. V lost 3 bases and J 5 bases, leaving 13 bases between the germline ends. Germline loops: CDR1 MGHDK, CDR2 SYGVNS. Findings of the study overall: Clonal expansion was present among Susac CD8+ cells. This expansion reached its peak in TEMRA cells and in active patients.

This receptor was taken from a human donor with Susac syndrome. Sequencing input: CD8+ T cells from PBMCs. The chain employs TRBV25-1 and TRBJ1-2, with D possibly being TRBD1 (5 bases). The CDR3: CASSDDFGGYGYTF. CDR3 bases: TGTGCCAGCAGTGATGATTTTGGGGGGTATGGCTACACCTTC.